A single sample gave rise to the 20 T cell receptor beta chains below, sequenced in a study of neoadjuvant anti-PD-1 for oral cavity cancer. Produced via immunoSEQ multiplex PCR; TCRdb's table is partial and in-frame only. The sample holds 8,500 to 10,000 clones; around 60% are singletons and the top ten take 4% to 5%. Time point denoted: after neoadjuvant nivolumab, at surgical resection. Specimen: PBMCs, collected after nivolumab (anti-PD-1) treatment. These TCRs come from a person between 35 and 79 years old with oral cavity squamous cell carcinoma.

This rearrangement joins TRBV4-1 to TRBJ1-1; D is unresolved. The CDR3 is 15 amino acids. V gave up 0 bases and J gave up 3 bases, with 11 bases separating them. Per germline, CDR1 MGHRA and CDR2 YSYEKL. DNA for the CDR3: TGCGCCAGCAGCCAAGATGAGAACCTCTACACTGAAGCTTTCTTT. Translated, it gives CASSQDENLYTEAFF.

The chain joins TRBV13 to TRBJ2-7; D is uncertain. Trimming pared 5 bases from V and 3 bases from J, leaving 8 bases between. Germline V lookup: CDR1 PRHDT, CDR2 FYEKMQ (reference sequence). This CDR3 spans 12 amino acids. The CDR3 spells CASSPRYYEQYF. The CDR3 region has the DNA TGTGCCAGCAGCCCTAGATACTACGAGCAGTACTTC.

The chain joins TRBV6-1 to TRBJ1-1, with 7 bases identical to TRBD1. With 6 bases clipped from V and 1 base from J, the junction kept 5 bases outside the gene matches. The CDR3 contains 14 residues. Germline V gene data show CDR1 as MNHNS and CDR2 as SASEGT. The CDR3 nucleotides read TGTGCCAGCAGACGACAGGGCGGGAACACTGAAGCTTTCTTT. This encodes CASRRQGGNTEAFF.

The chain has TRBV29-1 and TRBJ2-7, with 14 bases aligning to TRBD2. Germline V gene sequence: CDR1 SQVTM, CDR2 ANQGSEA. V lost 7 bases to trimming and J lost 0 bases; unmatched junction nucleotides: 8. This CDR3 is built from 16 residues. As DNA, the CDR3 is TGCAGCGCAGGGACTAGCGGGGGCTCAAGCTCCTACGAGCAGTACTTC. Translated: CSAGTSGGSSSYEQYF.

This clone came up once. The chain links TRBV2 to TRBJ1-2; D may be TRBD1 (5 bases). Per the germline V gene, CDR1 is SNHLY and CDR2 is FYNNEI. V was cut by 2 bases and J by 5 bases, with 15 bases left in between. This CDR3 region has 15 residues. The chain's CDR3 is CASSETGLKGYGYTF. The CDR3 DNA follows: TGTGCCAGCAGTGAAACGGGACTAAAGGGGTATGGCTACACCTTC.

This chain connects TRBV7-9 to TRBJ1-2, with D unresolved. Germline V gene lookup returns CDR1 SEHNR and CDR2 FQNEAQ (reference sequence). There are 13 residues in the CDR3. V was trimmed by 5 bases and J by 0 bases, leaving 7 bases between them. DNA of the CDR3: TGTGCCAGCAGCCCCATAGCTAACTATGGCTACACCTTC. This translates into CASSPIANYGYTF.

This clone was found once. CDR3 in amino acids: CASSFWGVMGGYTF. The CDR3 DNA reads as TGTGCCAGCAGCTTTTGGGGCGTGATGGGTGGCTACACCTTC. The V gene is TRBV5-4, the J gene TRBJ1-2, with D perhaps TRBD1 (5 bases). Between the trimmed V and J ends, which lost 2 bases and 7 bases, there was a span of 15 bases. Germline assignment: CDR1 SGHNT and CDR2 YYREEE (reference sequence). CDR3 size: 14 residues.

J is TRBJ1-2 and V is TRBV20-1; D is ambiguous. Per germline, CDR1 DFQATT and CDR2 SNEGSKA (reference sequence). The CDR3 extends over 11 amino acids. V lost 3 bases to trimming and J lost 3 bases, with 5 bases between them. The CDR3 nucleotides are TGCAGTGCTAGCGATGACTATGGCTACACCTTC. As protein: CSASDDYGYTF.

The rearrangement uses TRBV27 and TRBJ1-2; D gene ambiguous. V dropped 2 bases and J dropped 6 bases, with 10 bases sitting between them. CDR3 length equals 13 residues. The germline CDR1 and CDR2 sequences are MNHEY and SMNVEV (reference sequence). The CDR3 spells CASSLGYGDGYTF. As DNA, the CDR3 is TGTGCCAGCAGTTTAGGGTACGGGGATGGCTACACCTTC.

The rearrangement uses TRBV5-6 and TRBJ1-1; no definite D call. V lost 4 bases and J lost 7, with 14 bases in between. Germline V gives CDR1 SGHDT, CDR2 YYEEEE. The CDR3 sequence is 13 residues long. CDR3 sequence reads: CASSPLSIGEAFF. The CDR3 bases are TGTGCCAGCAGCCCCTTATCCATCGGTGAAGCTTTCTTT. Full variable domain (rest looked up from reference TRBV5-6 and TRBJ1-1): DAGVTQSPTHLIKTRGQQVTLRCSPKSGHDTVSWYQQALGQGPQFIFQYYEEEERQRGNFPDRFSGHQFPNYSSELNVNALLLGDSALYLCASSPLSIGEAFFGQGTRLTVV.

The V and J genes are TRBV29-1 and TRBJ2-1, with TRBD2 identical over 7 bases. The CDR3 covers 12 residues. V was clipped by 3 bases and J by 10 bases; unmatched bases: 6. Germline V lookup: CDR1 SQVTM, CDR2 ANQGSEA. The CDR3 sequence: CSVELRAGEQFF. Here the CDR3 DNA reads TGCAGCGTTGAGCTAAGAGCGGGAGAGCAGTTCTTC.

This clone was counted only a few times. The chain is built from TRBV2 and TRBJ1-3, with D hard to call. V was trimmed by 4 bases and J by 0 bases, leaving 22 bases between them. The CDR3 length is 19 residues. Germline loops: CDR1 SNHLY, CDR2 FYNNEI. Written as DNA, the CDR3 is TGTGCCAGCAGTGCCCGAAGGGTTGATGCAGGTCACTCTGGAAACACCATATATTTT. Protein: CASSARRVDAGHSGNTIYF.

The chain links TRBV7-8 to TRBJ2-3; D gene ambiguous. CDR3 size: 14 residues. V was pared by 5 bases and J by 4 bases, with 13 bases between. From germline, CDR1 is SGHVS and CDR2 FQNEAQ. DNA for the CDR3: TGTGCCAGCAGCCTAAGAGGAAGTTCAGATACGCAGTATTTT. The encoded protein is CASSLRGSSDTQYF. Full variable domain (remainder filled in from reference TRBV7-8 and TRBJ2-3): GAGVSQSPRYKVAKRGQDVALRCDPISGHVSLFWYQQALGQGPEFLTYFQNEAQLDKSGLPSDRFFAERPEGSVSTLKIQRTQQEDSAVYLCASSLRGSSDTQYFGPGTRLTVL.

The chain is built from TRBV6-1 and TRBJ2-2, with D possibly being TRBD1 (5 bases). With 6 bases removed from V and 1 base from J, the gap between germline ends came to 12 bases. This CDR3 region has 15 residues. Germline lookup yields CDR1 MNHNS and CDR2 SASEGT. The CDR3 nucleotides read TGTGCCAGCAGGAGAGGACACCTGAACACCGGGGAGCTGTTTTTT. It is translated as CASRRGHLNTGELFF.

This sequence joins TRBV14 and TRBJ2-5; D is possibly TRBD1 or TRBD2 (6 bases each). Germline V lookup: CDR1 SGHDN, CDR2 FVKESK. The CDR3 length is 17 residues. The ends were cut back, 0 bases at V and 1 base at J, with 15 bases in the middle. Here the CDR3 reads CASSQDLSGGFQETQYF. The CDR3 coding sequence is TGTGCCAGCAGCCAAGATCTTTCCGGGGGCTTCCAAGAGACCCAGTACTTC.

The gene calls are TRBV7-8 and TRBJ1-1, with 7 bases aligning to TRBD1. CDR3 length: 16 residues. In germline, CDR1 is SGHVS, CDR2 FQNEAQ. Losses at the gene ends were 0 bases for V and 4 bases for J; bases not matched to a gene: 8. The CDR3 DNA sequence: TGTGCCAGCAGCTTAGCAGGGGGACAGTCCGGCACTGAAGCTTTCTTT. Its protein is CASSLAGGQSGTEAFF.

The chain recombines TRBV11-3 with TRBJ2-2; 10 positions match TRBD1. Losses at the gene ends were 0 bases for V and 6 bases for J; bases not matched to a gene: 7. Germline CDR1 reads SGHNT; CDR2 reads YENEEA. This CDR3 has 17 amino acids. CDR3 loop: CASSLDPGTGAAGELFF. In DNA, the CDR3 is TGTGCCAGCAGCTTAGATCCGGGGACAGGGGCCGCCGGGGAGCTGTTTTTT.

The chain joins TRBV6-1 to TRBJ2-5, with unresolved D. V lost 0 bases and J lost 5, with 4 bases in between. The CDR3 is 12 residues long. Germline CDR1 and CDR2: MNHNS and SASEGT. The CDR3 sequence: CASSEATETQYF. The CDR3 DNA is TGTGCCAGCAGTGAAGCTACCGAGACCCAGTACTTC.

The J gene is TRBJ1-2, the V gene TRBV6-4; D is undetermined. The CDR3 totals 12 residues. V was trimmed by 0 bases and J by 4 bases, leaving 3 bases between them. Looked up from germline, CDR1 is MRHNA and CDR2 is SNTAGT. DNA for the CDR3: TGTGCCAGCAGTGACTCCCGCTATGGCTACACCTTC. It specifies CASSDSRYGYTF.

The chain has TRBV7-9 and TRBJ2-2, with 7 bases fitting TRBD1. CDR1 and CDR2 (germline): SEHNR, FQNEAQ (reference sequence). The junction had 12 bases not matched to a gene; V was cut back by 5 bases and J by 6 bases. This CDR3 spans 16 amino acids. The DNA of the CDR3 is TGTGCCAGCAGCCCCAAAAGACAGGGTGTGGCCGGGGAGCTGTTTTTT. Encoded protein: CASSPKRQGVAGELFF.